This paragraph reports one T cell receptor beta chain. Its antigen is still unknown. Base qualities were left out, and no much larger clone turns up one base away. Reading the label with the study, this specimen's time point is: newly diagnosed GD, antithyroid drugs for less than 3 months. For both TCR sequencing and RNA sequencing, RNA was extracted from PBMCs in TRIzol. The diagnosis of Graves' disease was made according to American Thyroid Association guidelines. Patients for the study were recruited at an endocrinology department in Xi'an, China. Each patient gave about 8.1 milliliters of peripheral blood, collected in an EDTA anticoagulant tube. PBMCs were isolated by Ficoll Paque Plus density gradient separation without further T cell sorting. An Agilent 2100 Bioanalyzer and agarose gel were used to assess RNA quality, and a NanoDrop 2000 was used to measure RNA concentration. This specimen comes from a study of regulatory T cells in long-lasting Graves disease (dated by TCRdb to about 2021). Background on the whole study: Newly diagnosed Graves' disease patients had taken antithyroid drugs for less than 3 months. The study was conducted in China and was registered as a clinical trial. A total of roughly 35 samples underwent TCR sequencing: 13 from persistent and roughly 20 from newly diagnosed Graves' disease patients. Persistent Graves' disease patients were compared with newly diagnosed Graves' disease patients by peripheral blood TCR sequencing and RNA sequencing. Paper-wide results and their limitations: Sequencing and analysis were limited to the TCR beta chain. Persistent patients shared more public clonotypes among themselves (around 3,000) than newly diagnosed patients did (about 970). Persistent disease showed preferential use of TRBV28, TRBJ1-2 and TRBJ2-5, whereas newly diagnosed disease favored TRBV20-1 and TRBJ2-1. Lower TCR Shannon entropy and fewer highly expanded clones were observed in persistent Graves' disease patients than in newly diagnosed patients, which suggested clonal expansion. As a limitation, the authors acknowledged that the small sample size may reduce accuracy. Because the primary lesion, thyroid tissue, could not be accessed, the study looked at peripheral blood alone.

To prepare the library, multiplex PCR was applied. TCRdb shows the sequencer as Illumina HiSeq 4000. CDR3 regions were amplified by Arm-PCR with iRepertoire HTBI primers to construct TCR beta libraries. Before sequencing, the PCR products underwent gel purification. In the original analysis: A total of around 66 TRBV and 14 TRBJ segments were identified across samples and were used for gene usage analysis of CDR3 amino acid clonotypes. COPE and FqMerger were used to merge filtered high-quality paired reads into contigs. Contigs were aligned with BLAST to IMGT TRBV, TRBD and TRBJ reference genes, and CDR3 was defined per IMGT. Highly expanded clones were defined as clonotypes with a frequency above 0.1%. Repertoire diversity was measured by Shannon entropy, and V-J evenness by the Gini coefficient. Public clonotypes were defined as clonotypes shared by more than one individual. TCRdb reanalyzed the raw reads on its own, using fastp at Q25 for trimming and MiXCR for clone calling, and kept in-frame beta chains. Rows are combined by CDR3 protein, so each entry shows the most common genes and DNA. The V and J calls follow TCRdb's processing rather than the paper's. The sample data list around 500,000 distinct CDR3 sequences, and approximately 12% of these were observed just once. Clones ranked in the top ten supply roughly 10% of the sample.

The CDR3, cysteine through phenylalanine, is 16 amino acids long. This entry keeps only the CDR3 DNA: 48 bases, framed from base 1. Based on the germline V gene, the CDR1 and CDR2 sequences are SNHLY and FYNNEI. The V and J ends are trimmed by 6 bases and 0 bases, leaving 15 bases between them. This sample was shared with a second study, whose subject was T cells in Graves' hyperthyroidism and ophthalmopathy. Per the second study: Stable Graves' hyperthyroidism was defined as the absence of progression to ophthalmopathy over 18 months of follow-up. Hyperthyroidism patients were newly diagnosed, with disease duration under 2 months, and aged 18 to 65 years. Patients with uncontrolled infections, other autoimmune diseases, pregnancy or lactation were excluded. Diagnoses relied on clinical symptoms, serum thyroxine and TRAb, thyroid ultrasound and orbital computed tomography. The first round of RT-PCR for the TCR CDR3 was performed with the HTBI primer set and the Qiagen OneStep RT-PCR kit. Most expanded thyroid clonotypes (frequency above 0.001) were also found in blood, which suggests that blood repertoires may mirror thyroid immune responses. Ophthalmopathy was separated from stable hyperthyroidism by a 13 V-J signature model, with around 88% sensitivity and roughly 84% specificity obtained in cross-validation and 80%/75% obtained in testing. During validation, the model predicted progression to ophthalmopathy a median of approximately 6.5 months ahead of onset, with 70.59% sensitivity and under 85% specificity. TCR V-J signatures able to tell the groups apart were searched for in a discovery cohort of 90 to 100 patients, of whom under 45 had Graves' ophthalmopathy and roughly 58 had stable Graves' hyperthyroidism. Whether ophthalmopathy could be predicted prospectively was tested in an independent validation cohort made up of 18 to 20 hyperthyroidism patients plus 17 patients who later progressed to ophthalmopathy. The 85 to 100 discovery patients were randomly split 7:3 into training and test sets. The study also compared thyroid tissue and blood T-cell repertoires from more than five Graves' hyperthyroidism patients. After blood sampling, hyperthyroidism patients were treated with methimazole at a starting dose of 30 mg daily, and ophthalmopathy patients were treated with high-dose intravenous methylprednisolone. The libraries were constructed in a second round of multiplex PCR and then size-selected and purified. Paired-end sequencing of the libraries was performed with 100 bp reads on an Illumina HiSeq2000. SOAPnuke was used to process the raw data, throwing out any read that contained adapters or uncalled bases, had a mean Phred below 15, or lacked an exact constant-primer or identifier match. High-quality paired reads were merged with COPE v1.2.5, and unique nucleotide sequences were defined as clonotypes. MiTCR v1.1 was used to align clonotypes to the IMGT TRBV, TRBD and TRBJ reference segments. Only V-J combinations with frequency above 0.0001, covering 99.2% of repertoires, were analysed. A TCS score was defined as the ratio of F50 (clonal expansion) to E x V (chaos), with BLOSUM62-based TCRdist applied between CDR3 peptides within each V-J. Welch's t-statistics and random forest reduced fewer than 550 V-J features to 10 to 15, which were used in a naive Bayes classifier (R e1071). Sample size was not statistically predetermined, and investigators were not blinded to group allocation. The paper describes TCR Vbeta CDR3 sequencing of some 130 peripheral blood samples, made up of fewer than 50 ophthalmopathy patients, 70 to 75 hyperthyroidism patients and 17 progressor patients.

The specimen was peripheral blood mononuclear cells (PBMCs), collected at new diagnosis, from a patient treated with antithyroid drugs. The chain was built from TRBV2 and TRBJ2-1; the D segment could be TRBD2, given 5 matching bases. This TCR derives from a man aged 25 to 45 with Graves disease. Donor details come from another sample of the same person, matched by shared clones. In nucleotide form, the sequence is TGTGCCAGCAGCTATACAGCGGCTAGCTCCTACAATGAGCAGTTCTTC. It specifies CASSYTAASSYNEQFF.